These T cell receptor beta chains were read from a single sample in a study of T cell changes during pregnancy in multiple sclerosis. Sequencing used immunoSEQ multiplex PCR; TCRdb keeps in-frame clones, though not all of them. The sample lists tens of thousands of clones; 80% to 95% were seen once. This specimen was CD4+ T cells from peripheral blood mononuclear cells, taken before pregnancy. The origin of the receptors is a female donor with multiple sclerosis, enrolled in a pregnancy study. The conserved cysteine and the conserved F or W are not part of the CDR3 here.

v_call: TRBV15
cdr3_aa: ATSSRGGGGKKTQY

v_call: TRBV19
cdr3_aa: ASSIRDKAMPQH

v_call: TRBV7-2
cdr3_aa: ASSSTLGRGNEQF

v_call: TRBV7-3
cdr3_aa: ASSSGLPKEDTQY

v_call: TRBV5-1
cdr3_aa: ASSSRTGSTGNTIY

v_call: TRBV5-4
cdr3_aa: ASSLMSDTYTGELF

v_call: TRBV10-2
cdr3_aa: ASSATSGGAYTGELF

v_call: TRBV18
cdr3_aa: ASSPLGQGRQETQY

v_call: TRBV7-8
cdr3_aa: ASSLAAGGQEKLF

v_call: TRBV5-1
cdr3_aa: ASSLGGGSTYEQY

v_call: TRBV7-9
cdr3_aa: ASSLVSGNTEAF

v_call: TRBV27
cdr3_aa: ASSLRRGRDTQY

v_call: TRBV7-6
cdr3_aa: ASSVGQGSYNEQF

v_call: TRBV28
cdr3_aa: ASSPQGARGTEAF

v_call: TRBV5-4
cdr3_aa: ASSLSGRGTGELF

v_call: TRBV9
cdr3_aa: ASSGLVGRMYEQY

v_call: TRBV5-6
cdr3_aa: ASSLYTGLSNQPQH

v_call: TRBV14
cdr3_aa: ASSRLGQGGLEKLF

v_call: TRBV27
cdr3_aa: ASSLDYNSYNEQF